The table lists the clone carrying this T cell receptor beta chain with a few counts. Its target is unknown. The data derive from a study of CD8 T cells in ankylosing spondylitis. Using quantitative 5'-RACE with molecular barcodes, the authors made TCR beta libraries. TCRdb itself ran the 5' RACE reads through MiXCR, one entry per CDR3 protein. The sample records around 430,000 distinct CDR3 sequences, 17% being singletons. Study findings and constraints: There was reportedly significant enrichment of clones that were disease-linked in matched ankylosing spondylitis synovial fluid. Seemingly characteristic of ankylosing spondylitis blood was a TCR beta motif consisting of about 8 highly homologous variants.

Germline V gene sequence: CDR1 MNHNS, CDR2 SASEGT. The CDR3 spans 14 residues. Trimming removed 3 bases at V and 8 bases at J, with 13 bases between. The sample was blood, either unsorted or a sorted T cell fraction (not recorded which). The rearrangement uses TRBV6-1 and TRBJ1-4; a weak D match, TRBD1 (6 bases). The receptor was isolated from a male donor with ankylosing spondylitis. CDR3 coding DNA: TGTGCCAGCAGTGAGAGGGGGTCGGGCGAAAAACTGTTTTTT. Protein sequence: CASSERGSGEKLFF.